The 14 T cell receptor beta chains given below trace back to one sample, sequenced in a study of T cell responses to AZD1222 COVID-19 vaccine (dated by TCRdb to the early 2020s). According to the study, the label for this sample's time point signals: baseline before first vaccination. The library was built by means of the immunoSEQ multiplex PCR assay. TCRdb took over this immuneACCESS table, retaining in-frame rearrangements with V and J assigned. Such tables are incomplete; in checked studies, under half of the missing clones stem from an unresolved V gene, and the remainder is unexplained. This sample holds 55,000 to 70,000 clones; approximately 80% were observed only once. About an eighth of the sample is taken by the ten largest. The sample consisted of peripheral blood, taken on day 0 of AZD1222 vaccination. All receptors come from an adult in good health.

The chain joins TRBV9 to TRBJ2-3; 10 nucleotides line up with TRBD2. V was pared by 1 base and J by 4 bases, with 6 bases of the junction left unmatched. In germline, CDR1 is SGDLS, CDR2 YYNGEE. The CDR3 runs 16 residues. The CDR3 region has the DNA TGTGCCAGCAGCGTACGAGCGGGGGGGCCAGCAGATACGCAGTATTTT. It encodes CASSVRAGGPADTQYF. Together with reference TRBV9 and TRBJ2-3, the CDR3 gives the full variable domain: DSGVTQTPKHLITATGQRVTLRCSPRSGDLSVYWYQQSLDQGLQFLIQYYNGEERAKGNILERFSAQQFPDLHSELNLSSLELGDSALYFCASSVRAGGPADTQYFGPGTRLTVL.

This rearrangement joins TRBV18 to TRBJ1-5, with D possibly being TRBD1 (5 bases). The CDR3 loop spans 16 amino acids. V lost 3 bases, J lost 3 bases, and 15 bases lay in between. CDR1 KGHSH and CDR2 LQKENI come from the germline V gene. The CDR3, as DNA: TGTGCCAGCTCACCGAGTTCGGCAGGGAACAATCAGCCCCAGCATTTT. Translated: CASSPSSAGNNQPQHF.

This clone has only a few counts. The chain recombines TRBV9 with TRBJ2-7; 7 bases align to TRBD2. Losses at the gene ends were 0 bases for V and 2 bases for J; bases not matched to a gene: 5. The CDR3 extends over 15 amino acids. The germline CDR1 and CDR2 sequences are SGDLS and YYNGEE. The CDR3, as DNA: TGTGCCAGCAGCGTAGCGGGAGGACTGGCCTACGAGCAGTACTTC. Translation: CASSVAGGLAYEQYF.

The genes are TRBV12-3 or TRBV12-4 and TRBJ2-7; 7 nucleotides agree with TRBD1. The CDR3 consists of 13 residues. Trimming removed 1 base from V and 8 bases from J; junction bases left unmatched: 5. The CDR3 loop reads CASSLGTGAKQYF. The CDR3 DNA follows: TGTGCCAGCAGTTTAGGTACAGGGGCTAAGCAGTACTTC.

This clone was seen a few times. The rearrangement uses TRBV18 and TRBJ1-1, with D tentatively TRBD1 (6 bases). The germline CDR1 and CDR2 sequences are KGHSH and LQKENI. Trimming shortened V by 5 bases and J by 5 bases, and 18 bases separated the two germline ends. There are 15 residues in the CDR3. The CDR3 DNA sequence: TGTGCCAGCTCAGAGGACAGAAATAGTGGAACTGAAGCTTTCTTT. Its protein product is CASSEDRNSGTEAFF.

The chain recombines TRBV18 with TRBJ2-3; 10 positions match TRBD2. The CDR3 is 15 residues long. Germline assignment: CDR1 KGHSH and CDR2 LQKENI. Losses at the gene ends were 3 bases for V and 1 base for J; bases not matched to a gene: 1. The CDR3 is CASSPLAGGTDTQYF. CDR3 sequence (DNA): TGTGCCAGCTCACCCCTAGCGGGGGGCACAGATACGCAGTATTTT.

The chain recombines TRBV10-3 with TRBJ2-5; D is perhaps TRBD2 (6 bases). This CDR3 spans 13 amino acids. Germline V CDR1 and CDR2: ENHRY, SYGVKD. Trimming left V 6 bases short and J 3 bases short, with 11 bases between. The CDR3 sequence is CAISAGREETQYF. CDR3 sequence (DNA): TGTGCCATCAGCGCGGGGCGGGAAGAGACCCAGTACTTC.

The chain joins TRBV6-2 or TRBV6-3 to TRBJ1-2; no clear D. This CDR3 spans 13 amino acids. Trimming removed 0 bases at V and 2 bases at J, with 4 bases between. CDR1 and CDR2 from the germline V gene are MNHEY and SVGEGT. The CDR3 DNA reads as TGTGCCAGCAGTTACTCGGACAACTATGGCTACACCTTC. It yields the protein CASSYSDNYGYTF.

The chain is built from TRBV5-1 and TRBJ2-5, with TRBD1 identical over 7 bases. Germline loops: CDR1 SGHRS, CDR2 YFSETQ. This CDR3 is 16 amino acids long. After removal of 0 bases from V and 7 bases from J, the junction contained 12 bases not matched to a gene. CDR3 sequence (DNA): TGCGCCAGCAGCTTGGGACCACAGGGGCGAATACGGACCCAGTACTTC. Protein sequence: CASSLGPQGRIRTQYF.

The chain employs TRBV10-3 and TRBJ1-2; 8 bases align to TRBD1. The CDR3 has 14 amino acids. The ends lost 8 bases at V and 1 base at J; junction bases unmatched: 6. CDR1 and CDR2 (germline): ENHRY, SYGVKD. This CDR3 is CAIQDRENNYGYTF. In DNA form, the CDR3 reads TGTGCCATCCAGGACAGGGAAAATAACTATGGCTACACCTTC.

The chain employs TRBV3-1 (or the pseudogene TRBV3-2) and TRBJ1-5, with D tentatively TRBD1 (6 bases). Trimming cost V 6 bases and J 4 bases, with 10 bases left between them. Germline lookup yields CDR1 LGHDT and CDR2 YNNKEL (reference sequence). The CDR3 is 13 amino acids. The CDR3 here is CASSPTGNQPQHF. In DNA, the CDR3 is TGTGCCAGCAGTCCAACAGGGAATCAGCCCCAGCATTTT.

The V gene is TRBV11-2, the J gene TRBJ2-3, with 7 nucleotides matching TRBD1. CDR3 size: 15 residues. Germline CDR1 reads SGHAT; CDR2 reads FQNNGV. V trimming: 3 bases; J trimming: 2 bases; junction bases outside the gene matches: 5. CDR3 in amino acids: CASSFPTGFTDTQYF. DNA for the CDR3: TGTGCCAGCAGCTTTCCGACAGGGTTCACAGATACGCAGTATTTT. The full variable domain, with the rest looked up from reference TRBV11-2 and TRBJ2-3, is EAGVAQSPRYKIIEKRQSVAFWCNPISGHATLYWYQQILGQGPKLLIQFQNNGVVDDSQLPKDRFSAERLKGVDSTLKIQPAKLEDSAVYLCASSFPTGFTDTQYFGPGTRLTVL.

The rearrangement links TRBV19 to TRBJ2-1; D not resolved. The CDR3 is 13 amino acids. Germline V CDR1 and CDR2: LNHDA, SQIVND (reference sequence). V was trimmed by 1 base and J by 9 bases, leaving 10 bases between them. CDR3 in amino acids: CASSIVQDTEQFF. DNA of the CDR3: TGTGCCAGTAGTATAGTTCAGGATACTGAGCAGTTCTTC.

This clone appeared a few times. V gene TRBV9 combines with J gene TRBJ2-7, with 9 bases matching TRBD1. The CDR3 sequence is 14 residues long. The germline CDR1 and CDR2 sequences are SGDLS and YYNGEE. With 4 bases clipped from V and 5 bases from J, the junction kept 7 bases outside the gene matches. DNA of the CDR3: TGTGCCAGCAGCCCCCGGGACAGGGTCCACGAGCAGTACTTC. As protein: CASSPRDRVHEQYF.